This T cell receptor (beta chain) was identified in a study of CD8 T cells in ankylosing spondylitis. The authors made TCR beta libraries by quantitative 5'-RACE with molecular barcodes. TCRdb fed the 5' RACE reads into MiXCR, producing one record per CDR3 protein. This sample has around 490,000 distinct CDR3 sequences, with over 4% found just once. This clonotype has a handful of counts. The antigen is not known. V gave up 6 bases and J gave up 7 bases, with 18 bases separating them. The germline CDR1 and CDR2 sequences are SGHAT and FQNNGV. There are 14 residues in the CDR3. The study, taken as a whole, reports: It appeared that ankylosing spondylitis blood was characterized by a TCR beta motif of about eight highly homologous variants.

The clonotype originates from a male donor with ankylosing spondylitis. Sample: blood, either unsorted or a sorted T cell fraction (not recorded which). The chain uses TRBV11-2 and TRBJ1-1; D gene ambiguous. The CDR3 protein is CASRSRPASYEAFF. The CDR3 DNA is TGTGCCAGCAGATCCCGACCGGCATCCTATGAAGCTTTCTTT. Supplemented by reference TRBV11-2 and TRBJ1-1, the full variable domain reads EAGVAQSPRYKIIEKRQSVAFWCNPISGHATLYWYQQILGQGPKLLIQFQNNGVVDDSQLPKDRFSAERLKGVDSTLKIQPAKLEDSAVYLCASRSRPASYEAFFGQGTRLTVV.